This T cell receptor beta chain was profiled in a study of human T cells and chemical hapten exposure. Regarding the study as a whole: Following DPC sensitization, TCRs present above 1 in 1000 frequency showed no change. It was expanded TCRs that formed significantly more large CDR3 similarity clusters than controls did.

As to time point: pre-sensitization, week 0. As to treatment: therapeutic diphenylcyclopropenone sensitization with weekly scalp DPC. Extraction of total RNA was performed on unfractionated whole blood. This clonotype has a handful of counts. What it binds is unknown. CDR1 and CDR2 (germline): MGHRA, YSYEKL. This CDR3 comprises 15 residues. Deletions cut 6 bases from V and 1 base from J, with 12 bases between. The library labeled individual cDNA molecules by adding unique molecular identifiers to them. TCRdb independently ran MiXCR on the RACE reads; one entry per CDR3 protein. The sample contains 270,000 or so distinct CDR3 sequences, 7.5% to 9% of which appear only once.

This chain connects TRBV4-1 to TRBJ2-2; possibly TRBD1 for D (5 bases). Here the sequenced sample was whole blood, taken in connection with sensitization to the hapten diphenylcyclopropenone (DPC). This clonotype was sampled from a man aged 18 to 29 with alopecia areata. Some clones in this sample may be carry-over from other donors' samples. The CDR3 is CASSLKGMNTGELFF. The CDR3 region has the DNA TGCGCCAGCAGTCTAAAGGGGATGAACACCGGGGAGCTGTTTTTT.